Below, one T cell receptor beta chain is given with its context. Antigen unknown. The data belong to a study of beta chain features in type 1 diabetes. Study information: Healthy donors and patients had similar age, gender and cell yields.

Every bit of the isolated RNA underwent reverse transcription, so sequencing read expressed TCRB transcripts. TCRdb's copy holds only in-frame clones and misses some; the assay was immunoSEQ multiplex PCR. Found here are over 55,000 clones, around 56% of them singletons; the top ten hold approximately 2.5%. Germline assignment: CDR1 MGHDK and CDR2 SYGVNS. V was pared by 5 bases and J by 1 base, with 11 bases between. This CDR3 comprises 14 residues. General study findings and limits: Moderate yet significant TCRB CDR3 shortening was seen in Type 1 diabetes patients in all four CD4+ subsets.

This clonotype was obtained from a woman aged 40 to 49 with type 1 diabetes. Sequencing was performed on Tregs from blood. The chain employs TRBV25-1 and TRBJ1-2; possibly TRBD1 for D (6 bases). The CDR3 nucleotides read TGTGCCAGCAGTTCTACAGGGATTAACTATGGCTACACCTTC. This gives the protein CASSSTGINYGYTF.